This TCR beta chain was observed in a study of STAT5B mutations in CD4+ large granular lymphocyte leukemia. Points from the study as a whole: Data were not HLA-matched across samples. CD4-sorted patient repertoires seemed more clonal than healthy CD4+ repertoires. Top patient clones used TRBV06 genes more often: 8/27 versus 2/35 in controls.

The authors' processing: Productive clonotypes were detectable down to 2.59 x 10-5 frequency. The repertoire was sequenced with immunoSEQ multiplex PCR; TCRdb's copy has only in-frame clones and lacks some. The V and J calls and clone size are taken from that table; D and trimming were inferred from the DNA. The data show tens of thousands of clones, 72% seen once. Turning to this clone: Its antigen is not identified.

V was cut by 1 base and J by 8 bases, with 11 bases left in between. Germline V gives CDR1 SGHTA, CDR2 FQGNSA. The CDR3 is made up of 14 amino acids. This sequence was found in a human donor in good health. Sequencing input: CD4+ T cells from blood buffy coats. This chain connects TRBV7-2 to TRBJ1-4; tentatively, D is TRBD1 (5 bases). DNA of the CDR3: TGTGCCAGCAGCTTAGTGGTGAGGGGAGAAAAACTGTTTTTT. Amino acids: CASSLVVRGEKLFF.